The subject of this entry is one T cell receptor (beta chain). Its target antigen remains unknown. The sample holds no much larger clone one base away, and base qualities are not on file. Library method: 5' RACE. Sequenced using an Illumina HiSeq 2500. A second about 7 to 11 cycle PCR used a sample-barcoded 5' primer and a J-beta primer mix. Each TCR beta cDNA molecule received a unique molecular identifier from a template-switch 5' adaptor carrying 12 random nucleotides. Each sample yielded at least 2.5 million CDR3-containing paired-end reads. The Mint cDNA synthesis kit, primed by a TRBC-specific oligonucleotide, was used to synthesize first-strand cDNA from all RNA. Following uracil-DNA glycosylase treatment, a first 18-cycle PCR with universal primers M1SS and BC2_uni_R was performed on all cDNA. The published analysis was carried out like this. Normalization of each sample was performed by random selection of 1 million high-quality reads, each carrying a distinct molecular identifier. Reads sharing molecular identifiers were discarded rather than binned into consensus sequences. MiTCR, run with a Q25 quality threshold and the strictest error-elimination algorithm, handled CDR3 identification, clonotype clustering and error correction. A nonparametric unseen species model with Euler transformation was used to estimate a lower bound on total TCR beta diversity. The public reads were reprocessed in TCRdb via fastp at Q25 and MiXCR, keeping in-frame beta chains. Identical CDR3 proteins give one entry, which carries the most common genes and DNA. Clone size and V and J calls follow TCRdb, not the original study. The sample table holds approximately 1.5 million distinct CDR3 sequences, of which roughly 30% were seen once. The ten largest clones represent about 11% of the sample.

This entry belongs to a study of blood T cells in healthy people across ages (dated by TCRdb to between 2014 and 2017). Describing the broader study: In model experiments, template switching captured about one uniquely barcoded TCR beta cDNA molecule for every two T cells. To track age-related changes in TCR beta repertoire diversity, the study relied on deep sequencing normalized with unique cDNA molecular identifiers. Donors were grouped into four age groups: young (average about 15 years), middle-aged (roughly 38), aged (around 66) and long-lived (just over 80). Donors of different ages were randomly distributed across sequencing lanes to avoid experimental bias. The study analyzed two additional independent replicas of 1 million unique cDNA reads from the same blood draw for two donors, one aged 18 to 29 and one aged 80 or older. Overall study results and their limits: A strong correlation was found between observed TCR beta diversity and the percentage of naive T cells measured by flow cytometry. The CMV infection status of donors was not known, potentially confounding age-related changes in expanded clonotypes. Compared with the aged group, more naive CD4+ T cells, fewer expanded clones and increased TCR diversity were shown by the long-lived group, suggesting age selection. As age increased, observed TCR beta diversity per million T cells dropped in a roughly linear way, and a significant reduction was already evident by age 40. Because profiling used bulk unsorted PBMCs, naive and antigen-experienced compartments could not be compared conclusively. Estimates of total diversity from one million sequenced T cells were regarded as lower bounds and underestimates.

Donors were around 37 systemically healthy Caucasian individuals from Russia aged roughly 6 to 100 years. Each donor gave roughly 11 milliliters of peripheral blood, drawn into EDTA-treated Vacutainer tubes. Ficoll-Paque density-gradient centrifugation was used to isolate PBMCs, with at least 7 million per sample. Total RNA, at least 6 micrograms per sample, was extracted from PBMCs with Trizol reagent. For every donor, flow cytometry on a PBMC aliquot measured the percentage of naive CD45RAhigh/CD27high T cells. Sequencing was performed on blood. This clonotype was obtained from a woman in her 30s in good health.

The CDR3 protein sequence reads: CASSLGGEIYGYTF. At the DNA level, the sequence is TGTGCCAGCAGCTTGGGAGGGGAGATCTATGGCTACACCTTC. The chain links TRBV5-6 with TRBJ1-2; possibly the D gene is TRBD1, per 5 matching bases. V gives up 0 bases and J gives up 4 bases, and the segment between their germline ends measures 10 bases. From the cysteine up to the phenylalanine, the CDR3 has a length of 14 residues. Just the 42-base CDR3 DNA is kept, in frame starting at base 1. The germline V gene supplies CDR1 SGHDT and CDR2 YYEEEE.